This T cell receptor (beta chain) was captured by sequencing in a study of beta chain features in type 1 diabetes. Study information: All samples together contributed 90 million to 110 million sorted cells for examination.

CDR1 and CDR2 (germline): SEHNR, FQNEAQ (reference sequence). The CDR3 covers 14 residues. V shed 2 bases, J shed 6 bases, and the junction held 3 bases outside the gene matches. Study outcomes and limitations: Among all four CD4+ subsets, Type 1 diabetes patients had TCRB CDR3s that were moderately but significantly shorter.

A remark on this clone: The antigen is not known.

Isolated RNA was reverse transcribed in full, so expressed TCRB transcripts were sequenced. The protocol was immunoSEQ multiplex PCR, while the TCRdb copy is restricted to in-frame clones and leaves out a portion. The sample has roughly 280,000 clones; about 23% are singletons. Sample: naive CD4+ T cells from blood. The sequence came from a woman aged 25 to 39 with type 1 diabetes. The chain is built from TRBV7-9 and TRBJ2-2; 7 bases match TRBD1. CDR3 protein: CASSLMQGAGELFF. As DNA, the CDR3 is TGTGCCAGCAGCTTAATGCAGGGGGCCGGGGAGCTGTTTTTT.